The T cell receptor (beta chain) described here comes from a study of cytomegalovirus exposure and HLA in healthy donors. Overall study results and limits: In a later analysis, TCR beta V- and J-gene trimming showed a link to a missense DCLRE1C variant.

The germline V gene has CDR1 SGHDT and CDR2 YYEEEE. The CDR3 length is 15 residues. The V end was cut by 4 bases, the J end by 4 bases, with 15 bases between. The PCR was carried out with 60 Vbeta primers and 13 Jbeta primers. Method: immunoSEQ multiplex PCR; TCRdb's copy keeps in-frame clones and lacks some. The repertoire includes 200,000 to 300,000 clones, over 75% of them detected once, and around 0.45% sits in the top ten. In the case of this clone: Its antigen is as yet unknown.

The material sequenced was PBMCs. This TCR was sampled from a boy between 10 and 17 years old in good health and CMV-seronegative. This sequence joins TRBV5-6 and TRBJ2-1; TRBD2 might be the D (6 bases). CDR3 DNA: TGTGCCAGCAGCCTCTGGGGAGGTGGGTACAATGAGCAGTTCTTC. Amino acid sequence: CASSLWGGGYNEQFF.